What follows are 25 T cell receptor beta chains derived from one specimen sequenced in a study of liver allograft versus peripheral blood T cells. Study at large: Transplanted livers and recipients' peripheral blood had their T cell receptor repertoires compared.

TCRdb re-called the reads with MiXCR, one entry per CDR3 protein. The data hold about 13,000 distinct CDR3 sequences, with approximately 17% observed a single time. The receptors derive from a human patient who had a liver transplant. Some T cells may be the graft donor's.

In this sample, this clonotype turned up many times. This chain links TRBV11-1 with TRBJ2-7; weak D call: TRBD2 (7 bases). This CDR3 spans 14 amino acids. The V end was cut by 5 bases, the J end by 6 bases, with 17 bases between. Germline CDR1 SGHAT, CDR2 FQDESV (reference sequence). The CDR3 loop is CASSRGGGYGEQYF. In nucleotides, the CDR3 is TGTGCCAGCAGCCGCGGCGGGGGCTACGGCGAGCAGTACTTC.

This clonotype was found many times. CDR3 DNA sequence: TGTGCCACCCCCCCCTTTGGTGCGGGAGAGGAAGAGACCCAGTACTTC. Amino acids: CATPPFGAGEEETQYF. The gene calls are TRBV24-1 and TRBJ2-5; 7 bases fit TRBD2. Trimming cost V 9 bases and J 3 bases; bases outside gene matches: 15. Looked up from germline, CDR1 is KGHDR and CDR2 is SFDVKD. CDR3 length equals 16 residues.

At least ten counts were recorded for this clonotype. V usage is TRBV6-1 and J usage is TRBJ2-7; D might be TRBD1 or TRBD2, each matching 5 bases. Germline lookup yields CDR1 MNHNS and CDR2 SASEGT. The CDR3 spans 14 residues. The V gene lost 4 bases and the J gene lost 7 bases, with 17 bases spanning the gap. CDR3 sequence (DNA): TGTGCCAGCAGTGGAACCCTCCGTGAGGGGGAGCAGTACTTC. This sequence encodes CASSGTLREGEQYF.

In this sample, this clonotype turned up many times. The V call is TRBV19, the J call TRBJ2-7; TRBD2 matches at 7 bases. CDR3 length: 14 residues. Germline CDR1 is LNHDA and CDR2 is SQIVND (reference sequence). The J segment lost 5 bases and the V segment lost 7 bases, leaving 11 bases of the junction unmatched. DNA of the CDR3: TGTGCCAGTAAGATGAGCGGGGTCGTCAACGAGCAGTACTTC. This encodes CASKMSGVVNEQYF.

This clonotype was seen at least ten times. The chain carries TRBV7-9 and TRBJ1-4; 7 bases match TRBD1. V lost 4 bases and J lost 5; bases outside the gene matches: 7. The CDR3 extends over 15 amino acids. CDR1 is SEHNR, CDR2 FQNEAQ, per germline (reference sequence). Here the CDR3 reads CASSSRQGRNEKLFF. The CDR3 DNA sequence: TGTGCCAGCAGCTCTAGACAGGGAAGAAATGAAAAACTGTTTTTT.

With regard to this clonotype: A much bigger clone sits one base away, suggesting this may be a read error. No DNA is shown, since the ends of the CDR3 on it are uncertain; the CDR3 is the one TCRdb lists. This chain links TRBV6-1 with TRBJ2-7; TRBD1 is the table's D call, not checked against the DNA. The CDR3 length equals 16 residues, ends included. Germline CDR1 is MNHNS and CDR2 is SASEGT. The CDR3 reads CASRLKVGTGAYEKYF.

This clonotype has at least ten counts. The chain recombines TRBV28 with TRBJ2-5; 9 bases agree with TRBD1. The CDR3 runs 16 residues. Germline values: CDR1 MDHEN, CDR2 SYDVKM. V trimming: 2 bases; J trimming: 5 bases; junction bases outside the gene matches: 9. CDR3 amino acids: CASSLAGQGSRETQYF. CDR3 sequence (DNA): TGTGCCAGCAGTTTAGCCGGACAGGGGAGTAGGGAGACCCAGTACTTC.

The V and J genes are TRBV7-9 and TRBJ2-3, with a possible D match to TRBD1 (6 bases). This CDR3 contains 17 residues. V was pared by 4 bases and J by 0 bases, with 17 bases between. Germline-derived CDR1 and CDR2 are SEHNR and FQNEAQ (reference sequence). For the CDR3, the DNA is TGTGCCAGCAGCTCCCCGGGACGGGACATCAGCACAGATACGCAGTATTTT. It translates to CASSSPGRDISTDTQYF.

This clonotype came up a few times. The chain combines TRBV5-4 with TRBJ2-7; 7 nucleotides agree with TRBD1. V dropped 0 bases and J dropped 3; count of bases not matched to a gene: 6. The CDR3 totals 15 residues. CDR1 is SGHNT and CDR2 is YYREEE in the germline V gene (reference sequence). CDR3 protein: CASSLDSQGHYEQYF. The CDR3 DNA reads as TGTGCCAGCAGCTTGGACTCACAGGGGCACTACGAGCAGTACTTC.

CDR3 region: CASSVIAGGGADTQYF. CDR3 bases: TGTGCCAGCAGCGTCATAGCGGGAGGGGGGGCAGATACGCAGTATTTT. This rearrangement joins TRBV9 to TRBJ2-3, with TRBD2 matching over 11 bases. This CDR3 is built from 16 residues. V lost 2 bases and J lost 4; bases outside the gene matches: 6. Germline V CDR1 and CDR2: SGDLS, YYNGEE.

The CDR3 is CASSIAGTLSYEQYF. DNA for the CDR3: TGTGCCAGCAGCATAGCGGGGACCCTCTCCTACGAGCAGTACTTC. The genes are TRBV5-4 and TRBJ2-7; 8 nucleotides agree with TRBD2. This CDR3 is 15 amino acids long. V shed 4 bases, J shed 0 bases, and the junction held 6 bases outside the gene matches. CDR1 is SGHNT and CDR2 is YYREEE in the germline V gene (reference sequence).

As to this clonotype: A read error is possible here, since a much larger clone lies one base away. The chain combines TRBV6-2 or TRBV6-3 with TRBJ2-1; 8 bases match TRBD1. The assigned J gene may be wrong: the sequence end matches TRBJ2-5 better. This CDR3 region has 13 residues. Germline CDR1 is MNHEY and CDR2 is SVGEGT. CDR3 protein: CASQDRGDESQYF. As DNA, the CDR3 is TGTGCCAGCCAAGACAGGGGTGATGAGAGCCAGTACTTC.

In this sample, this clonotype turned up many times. The CDR3 region is CASSENRGRTEAFF. The CDR3 DNA reads TGTGCCAGCAGTGAAAACAGGGGCCGCACTGAAGCTTTCTTT. This chain links TRBV6-1 with TRBJ1-1, with 7 bases lining up with TRBD1. Germline-derived CDR1 and CDR2 are MNHNS and SASEGT. The CDR3 runs 14 residues. The junction had 4 bases not matched to a gene; V was cut back by 2 bases and J by 4 bases.

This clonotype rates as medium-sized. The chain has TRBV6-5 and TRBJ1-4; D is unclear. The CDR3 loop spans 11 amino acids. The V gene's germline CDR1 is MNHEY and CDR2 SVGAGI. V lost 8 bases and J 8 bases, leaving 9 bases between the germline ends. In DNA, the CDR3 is TGTGCCAGCGGAAGGAGGGAAAAACTGTTTTTT. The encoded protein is CASGRREKLFF.

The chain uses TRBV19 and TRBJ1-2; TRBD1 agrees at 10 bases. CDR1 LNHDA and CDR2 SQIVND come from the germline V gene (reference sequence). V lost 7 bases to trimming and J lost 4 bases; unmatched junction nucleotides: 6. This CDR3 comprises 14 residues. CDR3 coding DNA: TGTGCCAGTACCGGGGACAGGGGAGCCTATGGCTACACCTTC. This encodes CASTGDRGAYGYTF.

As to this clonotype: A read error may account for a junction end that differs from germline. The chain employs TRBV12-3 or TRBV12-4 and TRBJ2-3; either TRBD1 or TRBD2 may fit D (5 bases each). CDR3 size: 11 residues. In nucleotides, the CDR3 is TGTGCCAGCAGTTACCGGGACCCCCCCCATTTT. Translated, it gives CASSYRDPPHF.

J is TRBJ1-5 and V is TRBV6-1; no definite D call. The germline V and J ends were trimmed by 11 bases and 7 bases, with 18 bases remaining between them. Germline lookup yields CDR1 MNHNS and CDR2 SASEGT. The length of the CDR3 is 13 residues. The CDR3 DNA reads TGTGCCGAGGCCCTAGCCGAAAGACAGCCCCAGCATTTT. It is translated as CAEALAERQPQHF.

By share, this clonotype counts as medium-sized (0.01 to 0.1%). The CDR3 region is CASTGDRYTEAFF. The CDR3 DNA sequence: TGTGCCAGCACTGGGGACAGGTACACTGAAGCTTTCTTT. The V call is TRBV6-1, the J call TRBJ1-1; 8 bases fit TRBD1. Germline V gene lookup returns CDR1 MNHNS and CDR2 SASEGT. J lost 3 bases, V lost 7 bases, and 4 bases had no gene match. This CDR3 is built from 13 residues.

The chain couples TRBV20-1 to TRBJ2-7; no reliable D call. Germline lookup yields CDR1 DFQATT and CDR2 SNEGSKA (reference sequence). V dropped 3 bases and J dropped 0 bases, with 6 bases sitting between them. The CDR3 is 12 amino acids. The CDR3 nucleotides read TGCAGTGCTAGCATGGCCTCCTACGAGCAGTACTTC. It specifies CSASMASYEQYF.

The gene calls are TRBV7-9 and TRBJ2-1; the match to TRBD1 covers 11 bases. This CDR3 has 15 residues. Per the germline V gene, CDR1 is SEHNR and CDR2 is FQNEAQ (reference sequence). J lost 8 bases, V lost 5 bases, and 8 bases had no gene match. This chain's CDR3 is CASSRGQGVLYEQFF. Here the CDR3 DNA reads TGTGCCAGCAGCAGGGGACAGGGGGTTCTCTATGAGCAGTTCTTC. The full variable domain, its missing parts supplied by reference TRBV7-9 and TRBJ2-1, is DTGVSQNPRHKITKRGQNVTFRCDPISEHNRLYWYRQTLGQGPEFLTYFQNEAQLEKSRLLSDRFSAERPKGSFSTLEIQRTEQGDSAMYLCASSRGQGVLYEQFFGPGTRLTVL.

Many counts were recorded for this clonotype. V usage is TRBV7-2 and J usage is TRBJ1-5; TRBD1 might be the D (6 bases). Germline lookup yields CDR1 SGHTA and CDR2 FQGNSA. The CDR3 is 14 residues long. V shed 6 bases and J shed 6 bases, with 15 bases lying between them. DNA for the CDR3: TGTGCCAGCAGTTCCTATCCAGGGGTTCAGCCCCAGCATTTT. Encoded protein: CASSSYPGVQPQHF.

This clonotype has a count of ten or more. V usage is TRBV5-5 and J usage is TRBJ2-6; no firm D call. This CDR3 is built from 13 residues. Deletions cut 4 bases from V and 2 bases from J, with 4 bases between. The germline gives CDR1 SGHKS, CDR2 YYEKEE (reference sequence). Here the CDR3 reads CASSGTGANVLTF. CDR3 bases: TGTGCCAGCAGCGGAACTGGGGCCAACGTCCTGACTTTC.

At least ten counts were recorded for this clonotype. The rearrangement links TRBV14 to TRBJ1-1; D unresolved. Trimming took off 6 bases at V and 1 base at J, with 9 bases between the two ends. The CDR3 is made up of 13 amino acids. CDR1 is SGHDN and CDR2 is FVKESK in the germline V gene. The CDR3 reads CASRGSPNTEAFF. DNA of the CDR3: TGTGCCAGCAGAGGCTCTCCGAACACTGAAGCTTTCTTT.

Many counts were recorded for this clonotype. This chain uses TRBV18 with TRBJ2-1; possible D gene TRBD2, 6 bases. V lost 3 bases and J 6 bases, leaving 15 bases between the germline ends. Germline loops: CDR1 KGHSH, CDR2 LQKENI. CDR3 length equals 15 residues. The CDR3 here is CASSPFGGGINEQFF. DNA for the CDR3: TGTGCCAGCTCACCCTTCGGGGGAGGTATCAATGAGCAGTTCTTC.

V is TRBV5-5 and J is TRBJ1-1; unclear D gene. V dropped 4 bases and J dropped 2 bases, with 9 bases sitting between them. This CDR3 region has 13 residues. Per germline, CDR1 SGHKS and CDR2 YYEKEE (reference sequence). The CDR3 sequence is CASSLTQNTEAFF. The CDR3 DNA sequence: TGTGCCAGCAGCCTTACACAAAACACTGAAGCTTTCTTT.